What follows are 19 T cell receptor beta chains derived from one specimen sequenced in a study of cytomegalovirus exposure and HLA in healthy donors. The study ran its PCR with 60 Vbeta and 13 Jbeta primers. The repertoire was sequenced with immunoSEQ multiplex PCR; TCRdb's copy has only in-frame clones and lacks some. The sample has roughly 130,000 clones; roughly 74% are singletons. Sequencing used PBMCs. These receptors all come from a man aged 40-50 years in good health and CMV-seropositive.

The chain links TRBV11-2 to TRBJ2-3, with a weak D call TRBD1 (5 bases). This CDR3 region has 14 residues. Looked up from germline, CDR1 is SGHAT and CDR2 is FQNNGV. Trimming took 5 bases from V and 3 from J, leaving 12 bases between them. As DNA, the CDR3 is TGTGCCAGCAGCAGGGGTTTGGGGACAGATACGCAGTATTTT. Translated: CASSRGLGTDTQYF.

This chain connects TRBV18 to TRBJ2-3, with 7 nucleotides matching TRBD1. The V gene end was trimmed by 2 bases and the J gene end by 1 base; junction bases not matched to a gene: 6. The CDR3 sequence is 16 residues long. Germline CDR1 reads KGHSH; CDR2 reads LQKENI. The DNA for the CDR3 is TGTGCCAGCTCACCATCAACAGGGGTCGGCACAGATACGCAGTATTTT. Encoded protein: CASSPSTGVGTDTQYF. The full variable domain, in which reference TRBV18 and TRBJ2-3 provide the parts outside the CDR3, is NAGVMQNPRHLVRRRGQEARLRCSPMKGHSHVYWYRQLPEEGLKFMVYLQKENIIDESGMPKERFSAEFPKEGPSILRIQQVVRGDSAAYFCASSPSTGVGTDTQYFGPGTRLTVL.

This rearrangement joins TRBV18 to TRBJ2-1, with TRBD1 as a possible D gene (6 bases). This CDR3 is built from 15 residues. Germline V gene data show CDR1 as KGHSH and CDR2 as LQKENI. Trimming removed 5 bases at V and 5 bases at J, with 16 bases between. DNA of the CDR3: TGTGCCAGCTCAGCTACAGGGTCGGGAAACAATGAGCAGTTCTTC. This sequence encodes CASSATGSGNNEQFF.

V is TRBV28 and J is TRBJ1-3; 7 nucleotides align to TRBD1. The germline V gene encodes CDR1 MDHEN and CDR2 SYDVKM. The CDR3 totals 12 residues. With 2 bases clipped from V and 10 bases from J, the junction kept 2 bases outside the gene matches. The CDR3 DNA follows: TGTGCCAGCAGTTTACAGGGGGAGACCATATATTTT. Its translation: CASSLQGETIYF.

This clone came up once. The V call is TRBV9, the J call TRBJ2-1, with 7 bases fitting TRBD2. This CDR3 has 15 residues. V trimming: 2 bases; J trimming: 8 bases; junction bases outside the gene matches: 10. Germline-derived CDR1 and CDR2 are SGDLS and YYNGEE. CDR3 sequence: CASSVAGAPGDEQFF. CDR3 DNA: TGTGCCAGCAGCGTCGCGGGAGCTCCGGGAGATGAGCAGTTCTTC.

This chain joins TRBV7-9 and TRBJ2-7; D perhaps matches TRBD2 (5 bases). Germline CDR1 and CDR2: SEHNR and FQNEAQ (reference sequence). V was trimmed by 7 bases and J by 2 bases, leaving 15 bases between them. This CDR3 spans 14 amino acids. The CDR3 reads CASNPGPEAYEQYF. The CDR3, as DNA: TGTGCCAGCAACCCGGGCCCGGAGGCCTACGAGCAGTACTTC. The variable domain in full, with the rest retrieved from reference TRBV7-9 and TRBJ2-7, is DTGVSQNPRHKITKRGQNVTFRCDPISEHNRLYWYRQTLGQGPEFLTYFQNEAQLEKSRLLSDRFSAERPKGSFSTLEIQRTEQGDSAMYLCASNPGPEAYEQYFGPGTRLTVT.

This clone came up once. The CDR3 reads CASSRGLNNEQFF. CDR3 DNA sequence: TGTGCCAGCAGTCGGGGACTAAACAATGAGCAGTTCTTC. V gene TRBV27 combines with J gene TRBJ2-1; 7 bases match TRBD2. CDR1 and CDR2 from the germline V gene are MNHEY and SMNVEV (reference sequence). J gave up 5 bases and V 5 bases, and 3 bases lay outside the gene matches. CDR3 length equals 13 residues.

The chain carries TRBV2 and TRBJ1-1, with unresolved D. This CDR3 is 13 amino acids long. Germline CDR1 reads SNHLY; CDR2 reads FYNNEI. Trimming stripped 6 bases from V and 1 base from J, with 9 bases between. This chain's CDR3 is CASRRARNTEAFF. CDR3 coding DNA: TGTGCCAGCAGGCGGGCACGGAACACTGAAGCTTTCTTT.

This chain connects TRBV7-6 to TRBJ2-3; 9 bases align to TRBD2. The germline V gene encodes CDR1 SGHVS and CDR2 FNYEAQ. The CDR3 consists of 16 residues. Trimming took 6 bases from V and 4 from J; bases not matched to a gene: 11. CDR3 nucleotide sequence: TGTGCCAGCAGTCTCCGAGATAGCGGGGGTGCAGATACGCAGTATTTT. Protein product: CASSLRDSGGADTQYF.

In its sample, this clone was seen a few times. The V and J genes are TRBV4-2 and TRBJ1-4, with D tentatively TRBD1 (5 bases). The germline V gene has CDR1 LGHNA and CDR2 YNFKEQ. V was trimmed by 4 bases and J by 7 bases, leaving 19 bases between them. The CDR3 has 16 amino acids. The DNA of the CDR3 is TGTGCCAGCAGCCTCTACTCGGCAGGGTGGAGTGAAAAACTGTTTTTT. It encodes CASSLYSAGWSEKLFF.

The V gene is TRBV29-1, the J gene TRBJ1-1; D may be TRBD1 (5 bases). V lost 7 bases and J 6 bases, leaving 12 bases between the germline ends. The CDR3 extends over 11 amino acids. Germline loops: CDR1 SQVTM, CDR2 ANQGSEA. This CDR3 is CSAERGSEAFF. The CDR3 region has the DNA TGCAGCGCCGAACGGGGGTCTGAAGCTTTCTTT.

The chain uses TRBV30 and TRBJ1-6, with D uncertain. CDR1 GTSNPN and CDR2 SVGIG come from the germline V gene (reference sequence). The length of the CDR3 is 12 residues. V dropped 3 bases and J dropped 9 bases, with 9 bases sitting between them. CDR3 nucleotides: TGTGCCTGGAGCTCCCCCTCTTCACCCCTCCACTTT. Its translation is CAWSSPSSPLHF.

The rearrangement joins TRBV15 to TRBJ1-1; D is unresolved. Looked up from germline, CDR1 is LNHNV and CDR2 is YYDKDF (reference sequence). V was trimmed by 5 bases and J by 4 bases, leaving 14 bases between them. The CDR3 consists of 14 residues. CDR3 bases: TGTGCCACCAGCCCACGGACCAGCGGCACTGAAGCTTTCTTT. It codes for CATSPRTSGTEAFF.

This chain joins TRBV14 and TRBJ1-2; 8 bases match TRBD1. This CDR3 contains 19 residues. V gave up 4 bases and J gave up 4 bases; unmatched junction bases: 20. Germline-derived CDR1 and CDR2 are SGHDN and FVKESK. The CDR3 DNA is TGTGCCAGCAGCCCAACCTGGGGCGAAAGAGACAGGGGCCGCTATGGCTACACCTTC. Its translation: CASSPTWGERDRGRYGYTF.

V is TRBV9 and J is TRBJ2-7; TRBD1 is a possible D gene (5 bases). This CDR3 region has 16 residues. Per the germline V gene, CDR1 is SGDLS and CDR2 is YYNGEE. V dropped 1 base and J dropped 2 bases, with 16 bases sitting between them. DNA of the CDR3: TGTGCCAGCAGCGTAAGTCGTAAGGGGCGACCCTACGAGCAGTACTTC. Encoded protein: CASSVSRKGRPYEQYF.

This clone occurred a few times. Here the CDR3 DNA reads TGTGCCAGCAGCCCAACTAGCGGGAGCTACGAGCAGTACTTC. As protein: CASSPTSGSYEQYF. This chain connects TRBV5-5 to TRBJ2-7; TRBD2 matches 11 bases. Germline CDR1 SGHKS, CDR2 YYEKEE (reference sequence). J lost 3 bases, V lost 4 bases, and 3 bases had no gene match. The CDR3 runs to 14 residues.

The genes are TRBV11-1 and TRBJ2-3, with a weak D call TRBD1 (6 bases). Germline V gene lookup returns CDR1 SGHAT and CDR2 FQDESV (reference sequence). This CDR3 region has 14 residues. The V end was cut by 0 bases, the J end by 5 bases, with 9 bases between. The CDR3: CASSLAPGEDTQYF. CDR3 coding DNA: TGTGCCAGCAGCTTAGCGCCAGGGGAAGATACGCAGTATTTT.

The chain links TRBV9 to TRBJ2-2; 7 nucleotides match TRBD1. Germline-derived CDR1 and CDR2 are SGDLS and YYNGEE. The ends lost 0 bases at V and 2 bases at J; junction bases unmatched: 4. The CDR3 is 16 residues long. In DNA form, the CDR3 reads TGTGCCAGCAGCGTAGGGGGACAGCCTAACACCGGGGAGCTGTTTTTT. This encodes CASSVGGQPNTGELFF.

This clone turned up a few times. The CDR3 DNA reads as TGTGCCAGCTCACCCATGAGGGACAGGGGGCCAGAGACCCAGTACTTC. It encodes CASSPMRDRGPETQYF. The gene calls are TRBV18 and TRBJ2-5; 12 nucleotides line up with TRBD1. Germline trimming cut 3 bases from V and 4 bases from J; bases unmatched to any gene: 6. Germline V CDR1 and CDR2: KGHSH, LQKENI. This CDR3 region has 16 residues.